Following are 29 T cell receptor beta chains from one sample sequenced in a study of OX40 agonist ivuxolimab in advanced cancers. Receptor amplification or capture employed the immunoSEQ multiplex PCR assay. TCRdb holds this immuneACCESS table with in-frame rearrangements only. Some clones are missing; in checked studies, unresolved V genes explain under half, and the rest has no known cause. This sample is represented by around 68,000 clones; approximately 90% of them were singletons. The biggest ten clones account for around 1.1% of the sample. The starting material was CD4+ or CD8+ T cells sorted from blood, obtained in a trial of the OX40 agonist ivuxolimab. The receptors derive from an adult with an advanced solid tumor such as melanoma, head and neck, liver or kidney cancer.

The rearrangement links TRBV4-1 to TRBJ1-2; unclear D gene. Per the germline V gene, CDR1 is MGHRA and CDR2 is YSYEKL. The CDR3 spans 13 residues. V was shortened by 1 base and J by 4 bases, with 7 bases between the two germline ends. In nucleotides, the CDR3 is TGCGCCAGCAGCCAAGGGACCTCCTATGGCTACACCTTC. It specifies CASSQGTSYGYTF.

The chain couples TRBV19 to TRBJ1-5, with TRBD1 identical over 7 bases. Germline assignment: CDR1 LNHDA and CDR2 SQIVND (reference sequence). The CDR3 covers 17 residues. V lost 3 bases to trimming and J lost 2 bases; unmatched junction nucleotides: 10. The CDR3 bases are TGTGCCAGTAGTATCTGGCAGGGGGACTTGGGCAATCAGCCCCAGCATTTT. Encoded protein: CASSIWQGDLGNQPQHF.

The chain uses TRBV18 and TRBJ2-1; tentative D call: TRBD2 (6 bases). This CDR3 spans 14 amino acids. Trimming removed 4 bases from V and 3 bases from J, with 10 bases in between. Germline CDR1 reads KGHSH; CDR2 reads LQKENI. The CDR3 reads CASSQRDFYNEQFF. CDR3 sequence (DNA): TGTGCCAGCTCACAGAGGGACTTCTACAATGAGCAGTTCTTC.

The chain is built from TRBV6-1 and TRBJ2-2, with a tentative D call TRBD1 (5 bases). Germline assignment: CDR1 MNHNS and CDR2 SASEGT. This CDR3 region has 13 residues. V lost 7 bases and J 6 bases, leaving 12 bases between the germline ends. CDR3 DNA: TGTGCCAGCAACCTACAGGTTTCCGGGGAGCTGTTTTTT. It yields the protein CASNLQVSGELFF.

The chain is built from TRBV19 and TRBJ1-6, with TRBD1 matching 9 bases. Germline loops: CDR1 LNHDA, CDR2 SQIVND (reference sequence). V was pared by 7 bases and J by 10 bases, with 11 bases of the junction left unmatched. This CDR3 region has 15 residues. DNA of the CDR3: TGTGCCAGTACCCAGAACAGGGGGCAGGAGTCACCCCTCCACTTT. Its translation is CASTQNRGQESPLHF.

The V gene is TRBV18, the J gene TRBJ2-3; tentatively, D is TRBD1 (5 bases). Germline V CDR1 and CDR2: KGHSH, LQKENI. This CDR3 is 15 amino acids long. Trimming cost V 3 bases and J 2 bases, with 12 bases left between them. CDR3 sequence: CASSPGPGSTDTQYF. The CDR3 region has the DNA TGTGCCAGCTCACCGGGGCCTGGGTCCACAGATACGCAGTATTTT.

This sequence joins TRBV19 and TRBJ2-5; D may be TRBD2 (7 bases). This CDR3 is 13 amino acids long. The V and J ends lost 7 bases and 5 bases respectively, with 14 bases between them. From germline, CDR1 is LNHDA and CDR2 SQIVND (reference sequence). The CDR3 DNA reads TGTGCCAGTACCGAGGGAGGGGGGGAGACCCAGTACTTC. The encoded protein is CASTEGGGETQYF.

The chain joins TRBV4-1 to TRBJ2-6, with D uncertain. This CDR3 spans 17 amino acids. Germline V gene lookup returns CDR1 MGHRA and CDR2 YSYEKL. The V end was cut by 1 base, the J end by 2 bases, with 12 bases between. As DNA, the CDR3 is TGCGCCAGCAGCCAAGTCAATCTAATAGCTGGGGCCAACGTCCTGACTTTC. Amino acid sequence: CASSQVNLIAGANVLTF.

The genes are TRBV6-6 and TRBJ1-5; the match to TRBD1 covers 8 bases. V lost 5 bases, J lost 3 bases, and 3 bases stayed unmatched. The CDR3 loop spans 14 amino acids. Germline loops: CDR1 MNHNY, CDR2 SVGAGI (reference sequence). Here the CDR3 reads CASSRTGNNQPQHF. As DNA, the CDR3 is TGTGCCAGCAGTAGGACAGGGAACAATCAGCCCCAGCATTTT.

This rearrangement joins TRBV7-8 to TRBJ1-3; D is possibly TRBD1 (6 bases). CDR1 SGHVS and CDR2 FQNEAQ come from the germline V gene. The CDR3 contains 16 residues. V shed 5 bases and J shed 0 bases, with 14 bases lying between them. DNA for the CDR3: TGTGCCAGCAGCCCAAGACAGGCCTCCTCTGGAAACACCATATATTTT. Translated: CASSPRQASSGNTIYF.

This rearrangement joins TRBV19 to TRBJ2-5; D gene ambiguous. Trimming pared 6 bases from V and 4 bases from J, leaving 6 bases between. Germline loops: CDR1 LNHDA, CDR2 SQIVND (reference sequence). The CDR3 loop spans 11 amino acids. This CDR3 is CASSNLETQYF. Here the CDR3 DNA reads TGTGCCAGTAGCAACCTAGAGACCCAGTACTTC.

The chain carries TRBV6-1 and TRBJ2-3, with 8 bases matching TRBD2. Germline values: CDR1 MNHNS, CDR2 SASEGT. CDR3 length: 15 amino acids. Trimming took 5 bases from V and 0 from J; bases not matched to a gene: 4. The CDR3 is CASSHVAGSTDTQYF. The CDR3 DNA reads as TGTGCCAGCAGTCACGTAGCGGGGAGCACAGATACGCAGTATTTT.

The chain has TRBV11-3 and TRBJ2-6; tentatively, D is TRBD2 (6 bases). The length of the CDR3 is 14 residues. From germline, CDR1 is SGHNT and CDR2 YENEEA. Between the trimmed V and J ends, which lost 10 bases and 0 bases, there was a span of 10 bases. CDR3 in amino acids: CATRRGSGANVLTF. The CDR3 nucleotides read TGTGCCACCAGGAGGGGCTCTGGGGCCAACGTCCTGACTTTC.

The chain is built from TRBV19 and TRBJ1-1, with 10 bases fitting TRBD1. There are 14 residues in the CDR3. The ends lost 6 bases at V and 4 bases at J; junction bases unmatched: 5. Per germline, CDR1 LNHDA and CDR2 SQIVND (reference sequence). CDR3 sequence (DNA): TGTGCCAGTAGCCGGGACAGGGGTTTCACTGAAGCTTTCTTT. Encoded protein: CASSRDRGFTEAFF.

V and J are TRBV12-5 and TRBJ2-5; D assignment may be TRBD1 or TRBD2 (6 bases each). The CDR3 totals 13 residues. Germline V gives CDR1 LGHNT, CDR2 FRNRAP. V was shortened by 6 bases and J by 5 bases, with 13 bases between the two germline ends. The CDR3 nucleotides are TGTGCTAGTGGCCGCGGGACACCCGAGACCCAGTACTTC. Translation gives CASGRGTPETQYF.

The genes are TRBV18 and TRBJ2-1; no clear D gene. V dropped 8 bases and J dropped 1 base, with 12 bases sitting between them. The germline CDR1 and CDR2 sequences are KGHSH and LQKENI. CDR3 size: 14 residues. CDR3 coding DNA: TGTGCCAGCCGAGCCCTGAGTTCCTACAATGAGCAGTTCTTC. As protein: CASRALSSYNEQFF.

The chain combines TRBV19 with TRBJ2-2; no clear D gene. Germline values: CDR1 LNHDA, CDR2 SQIVND (reference sequence). The CDR3 is made up of 15 amino acids. Between the trimmed V and J ends, which lost 3 bases and 5 bases, there was a span of 13 bases. The chain's CDR3 is CASSIYLLSTGELFF. CDR3 nucleotides: TGTGCCAGTAGTATCTACCTTCTTAGTACCGGGGAGCTGTTTTTT.

This clone turned up a few times. The V call is TRBV25-1, the J call TRBJ1-5, with D tentatively TRBD1 (5 bases). With 1 base removed from V and 2 bases from J, the gap between germline ends came to 6 bases. Germline CDR1 and CDR2: MGHDK and SYGVNS. The CDR3 is 14 residues long. CDR3 region: CASSEWGGNQPQHF. In DNA form, the CDR3 reads TGTGCCAGCAGTGAATGGGGGGGCAATCAGCCCCAGCATTTT.

The chain carries TRBV9 and TRBJ1-3; TRBD1 is a possible D gene (6 bases). The CDR3 is 16 residues long. Trimming took off 3 bases at V and 1 base at J, with 14 bases between the two ends. From germline, CDR1 is SGDLS and CDR2 YYNGEE. This CDR3 reads CASSAGQSGSGNTIYF. The CDR3 DNA is TGTGCCAGCAGCGCCGGACAGTCGGGGTCTGGAAACACCATATATTTT.

The V and J genes are TRBV14 and TRBJ2-7, with D unresolved. Trimming removed 1 base from V and 2 bases from J, with 9 bases in between. The germline gives CDR1 SGHDN, CDR2 FVKESK. The CDR3 runs 14 residues. This CDR3 is CASSQGAAAYEQYF. CDR3 DNA: TGTGCCAGCAGCCAAGGGGCGGCAGCCTACGAGCAGTACTTC.

The rearrangement uses TRBV19 and TRBJ1-1, with D possibly TRBD1 on 6 matching bases. The CDR3 consists of 14 residues. Germline values: CDR1 LNHDA, CDR2 SQIVND (reference sequence). V was pared by 6 bases and J by 6 bases, with 17 bases between. The CDR3 reads CASRLDRDIPEAFF. CDR3 bases: TGTGCCAGTAGACTAGACCGGGACATACCTGAAGCTTTCTTT.

The chain has TRBV6-5 and TRBJ2-5; 8 nucleotides match TRBD1. The J call is in doubt because the DNA end fits TRBJ2-7 better. CDR3 length: 15 residues. Per the germline V gene, CDR1 is MNHEY and CDR2 is SVGAGI. CDR3 DNA sequence: TGTGCCAGCAGTTACTCGGCAGGGGGCTTCTACGAGCAGTACTTC. It specifies CASSYSAGGFYEQYF.

By its share, this clone is medium-sized. V usage is TRBV7-9 and J usage is TRBJ1-4, with TRBD1 matching 10 bases. Unmatched junction bases numbered 7, after V lost 7 bases and J lost 5 bases. Germline V gives CDR1 SEHNR, CDR2 FQNEAQ (reference sequence). The CDR3 is 15 residues long. CDR3 amino acids: CASTSGQGGNEKLFF. The CDR3 coding sequence is TGTGCCAGCACCTCCGGACAGGGGGGGAATGAAAAACTGTTTTTT.

This clone was observed a single time. The genes are TRBV4-2 and TRBJ2-7; TRBD2 matches at 16 bases. V was clipped by 0 bases and J by 5 bases; unmatched bases: 10. Germline-derived CDR1 and CDR2 are LGHNA and YNFKEQ. This CDR3 has 19 residues. The CDR3 here is CASSQDRGLAGGYPHEQYF. CDR3 in DNA: TGTGCCAGCAGCCAAGATCGGGGACTAGCGGGGGGGTACCCCCACGAGCAGTACTTC.

V gene TRBV13 combines with J gene TRBJ1-3; no clear D gene. This CDR3 is 16 amino acids long. Trimming stripped 5 bases from V and 0 bases from J, with 14 bases between. The germline V gene has CDR1 PRHDT and CDR2 FYEKMQ (reference sequence). CDR3 in DNA: TGTGCCAGCAGCCCCCACGGCGGGTACTCTGGAAACACCATATATTTT. Amino acid sequence: CASSPHGGYSGNTIYF. The whole variable domain, filled in from reference TRBV13 and TRBJ1-3, reads AAGVIQSPRHLIKEKRETATLKCYPIPRHDTVYWYQQGPGQDPQFLISFYEKMQSDKGSIPDRFSAQQFSDYHSELNMSSLELGDSALYFCASSPHGGYSGNTIYFGEGSWLTVV.

The gene calls are TRBV6-5 and TRBJ1-6, with D unresolved. V shed 0 bases and J shed 5 bases, with 5 bases lying between them. Per the germline V gene, CDR1 is MNHEY and CDR2 is SVGAGI. The CDR3 extends over 14 amino acids. The CDR3 loop reads CASSYSADNSPLHF. CDR3 coding DNA: TGTGCCAGCAGTTACTCGGCAGATAATTCACCCCTCCACTTT.

The chain links TRBV7-8 to TRBJ2-3; TRBD2 aligns across 12 bases. The CDR3 extends over 17 amino acids. The V gene end was trimmed by 1 base and the J gene end by 5 bases; junction bases not matched to a gene: 7. The germline V gene encodes CDR1 SGHVS and CDR2 FQNEAQ. CDR3 sequence reads: CASSLEGLAGGLDTQYF. The CDR3 DNA reads as TGTGCCAGCAGCTTAGAAGGGCTAGCGGGGGGGTTAGATACGCAGTATTTT.

The chain couples TRBV7-3 to TRBJ2-3, with D unresolved. V shed 5 bases and J shed 2 bases, with 14 bases lying between them. Looked up from germline, CDR1 is SGHTA and CDR2 is FQGTGA. CDR3 length: 15 amino acids. The CDR3 bases are TGTGCCAGCAGCCTCTCGTCGGGCGCCACAGATACGCAGTATTTT. Translation gives CASSLSSGATDTQYF.

The count of this clone is one. The rearrangement joins TRBV9 to TRBJ1-2; TRBD1 matches at 7 bases. This CDR3 has 15 amino acids. J lost 5 bases, V lost 3 bases, and 10 bases had no gene match. Germline lookup yields CDR1 SGDLS and CDR2 YYNGEE. CDR3 sequence reads: CASSAGGTVGYGYTF. The CDR3 nucleotides read TGTGCCAGCAGCGCCGGGGGGACAGTCGGGTATGGCTACACCTTC.